Below are 15 T cell receptor beta chains sequenced from a single sample in a study of Ad26.COV2.S vaccination and SARS-CoV-2 variants. Sequencing used immunoSEQ multiplex PCR; TCRdb keeps in-frame clones, though not all of them. The sample contains some 480,000 clones, around 88% of which appear only once. Treatment defined: roughly 20 received Ad26.COV2.S at low or high dose, single or two shots; 5 received placebo; per-sample allocation not given. On day 63 after the first injection, vaccine and placebo recipients gave samples. The sequencing here drew on peripheral blood, taken in a trial of Ad26.COV2.S vaccine versus placebo. All receptors come from a person between 18 and 65 years old who received the Ad26.COV2.S COVID-19 vaccine or a placebo.

A single count supports this clone. The chain carries TRBV28 and TRBJ1-2; D is undetermined. This CDR3 is 14 amino acids long. The ends were cut back, 4 bases at V and 4 bases at J, with 13 bases in the middle. The germline V gene has CDR1 MDHEN and CDR2 SYDVKM. This chain's CDR3 is CASSSPTEIYGYTF. The CDR3 coding sequence is TGTGCCAGCAGTTCGCCGACGGAGATCTATGGCTACACCTTC.

The CDR3 nucleotides are TGTGCCAGCAGTTATTCGGGTCCCGGGAGGGGGAAGACCCAGTACTTC. Encoded protein: CASSYSGPGRGKTQYF. The rearrangement joins TRBV6-2 or TRBV6-3 to TRBJ2-5; TRBD2 matches at 8 bases. The V gene end was trimmed by 3 bases and the J gene end by 6 bases; junction bases not matched to a gene: 12. The CDR3 spans 16 residues. Germline CDR1 and CDR2: MNHEY and SVGEGT.

The CDR3 nucleotides are TGTGCCAGTAGTCGGACGGGCGGGTCGGGGCTAAATCAGCCCCAGCATTTT. Its protein is CASSRTGGSGLNQPQHF. The chain is built from TRBV19 and TRBJ1-5; possibly TRBD1 for D (5 bases). V lost 5 bases to trimming and J lost 4 bases, with 21 bases between them. The germline V gene has CDR1 LNHDA and CDR2 SQIVND (reference sequence). The CDR3 spans 17 residues.

In its sample, this clone was seen once. This chain connects TRBV29-1 to TRBJ1-2; tentatively, D is TRBD1 (5 bases). The CDR3 has 12 amino acids. V was clipped by 6 bases and J by 7 bases, with 15 bases between them. In germline, CDR1 is SQVTM, CDR2 ANQGSEA. CDR3 sequence reads: CSVSGLESGYTF. CDR3 sequence (DNA): TGCAGCGTGTCAGGGTTGGAGAGTGGCTACACCTTC. The complete variable domain, with remaining parts taken from reference TRBV29-1 and TRBJ1-2, reads SAVISQKPSRDICQRGTSLTIQCQVDSQVTMMFWYRQQPGQSLTLIATANQGSEATYESGFVIDKFPISRPNLTFSTLTVSNMSPEDSSIYLCSVSGLESGYTFGSGTRLTVV.

The chain employs TRBV5-1 and TRBJ1-1, with D tentatively TRBD1 (6 bases). V was trimmed by 4 bases and J by 5 bases, leaving 21 bases between them. The CDR3 length is 16 residues. Germline V gene lookup returns CDR1 SGHRS and CDR2 YFSETQ. This CDR3 is CASSPNRALGGTEAFF. In nucleotides, the CDR3 is TGCGCCAGCAGCCCTAACAGGGCTCTCGGAGGAACTGAAGCTTTCTTT.

This clone appeared a few times. The chain employs TRBV2 and TRBJ1-5; D is unclear. The V end lost 7 bases, the J end lost 0 bases, and 7 bases lay between the germline ends. CDR3 length: 13 residues. Germline CDR1 reads SNHLY; CDR2 reads FYNNEI. The CDR3 nucleotides are TGTGCCAGCACCGGGATTAGCAATCAGCCCCAGCATTTT. Protein: CASTGISNQPQHF.

This clone was seen a handful of times. The V call is TRBV25-1, the J call TRBJ2-7, with D perhaps matching TRBD1 (5 bases). V lost 1 base to trimming and J lost 6 bases, with 7 bases between them. Germline V gives CDR1 MGHDK, CDR2 SYGVNS. The CDR3 is made up of 12 amino acids. The CDR3: CASSESGSEQYF. In DNA form, the CDR3 reads TGTGCCAGCAGTGAATCAGGGTCCGAGCAGTACTTC.

The V call is TRBV4-3, the J call TRBJ2-1; the match to TRBD2 covers 7 bases. The CDR3 sequence is 18 residues long. CDR1 is LGHNA, CDR2 YSLEER, per germline. The trim removed 0 bases at V and 0 bases at J, leaving 8 bases unmatched. Here the CDR3 DNA reads TGCGCCAGCAGCCAAGATCCCGCGGGAGTGTCCTCCTACAATGAGCAGTTCTTC. It translates to CASSQDPAGVSSYNEQFF.

The gene calls are TRBV19 and TRBJ1-5, with no clear D. Germline CDR1 and CDR2: LNHDA and SQIVND (reference sequence). The CDR3 has 16 residues. With 5 bases removed from V and 4 bases from J, the gap between germline ends came to 18 bases. The CDR3 DNA reads TGTGCCAGTAGTCCACGACCCCCTGAGGGTAATCAGCCCCAGCATTTT. It codes for CASSPRPPEGNQPQHF.

The chain combines TRBV7-8 with TRBJ1-1; D gene unclear. The CDR3 spans 13 residues. CDR1 SGHVS and CDR2 FQNEAQ come from the germline V gene. Trimming took 2 bases from V and 4 from J, leaving 8 bases between them. The CDR3 here is CASSLPRTTEAFF. DNA for the CDR3: TGTGCCAGCAGCTTACCCCGTACCACTGAAGCTTTCTTT.

The V and J genes are TRBV4-3 and TRBJ2-3; D is ambiguous. Deletions cut 4 bases from V and 2 bases from J, with 13 bases between. The CDR3 has 15 residues. Germline V gene lookup returns CDR1 LGHNA and CDR2 YSLEER. DNA for the CDR3: TGCGCCAGCAGCCCCGGCGAGGCGCCCACAGATACGCAGTATTTT. It encodes CASSPGEAPTDTQYF.

The chain recombines TRBV24-1 with TRBJ2-3; D is unclear. This CDR3 region has 10 residues. Germline assignment: CDR1 KGHDR and CDR2 SFDVKD. Trimming shortened V by 8 bases and J by 6 bases, and 5 bases separated the two germline ends. In DNA, the CDR3 is TGTGCCACCAAAGTGGATACGCAGTATTTT. This codes for CATKVDTQYF.

This chain uses TRBV10-3 with TRBJ2-1; 11 bases align to TRBD2. Trimming cost V 0 bases and J 6 bases; bases outside gene matches: 1. Germline CDR1 is ENHRY and CDR2 is SYGVKD. The CDR3 length is 15 residues. CDR3 region: CAISESSGRANEQFF. CDR3 nucleotides: TGTGCCATCAGTGAGTCTAGCGGGAGGGCCAATGAGCAGTTCTTC.

The chain uses TRBV6-2 or TRBV6-3 and TRBJ2-3, with a tentative D call TRBD2 (6 bases). The CDR3 consists of 16 residues. Trimming stripped 6 bases from V and 1 base from J, with 17 bases between. CDR1 is MNHEY, CDR2 SVGEGT, per germline. CDR3 bases: TGTGCCAGCAGCTTCTTAGCGGTCGCGGGCACAGATACGCAGTATTTT. Protein sequence: CASSFLAVAGTDTQYF.

This clone was counted between two and nine times. The chain links TRBV19 to TRBJ2-3; D is tentatively TRBD1 or TRBD2 (5 bases each). V was clipped by 8 bases and J by 0 bases, with 15 bases between them. This CDR3 region has 15 residues. Germline V gene lookup returns CDR1 LNHDA and CDR2 SQIVND (reference sequence). This chain's CDR3 is CASHKGTASTDTQYF. The CDR3 bases are TGTGCCAGTCACAAAGGGACGGCAAGCACAGATACGCAGTATTTT.